This T cell receptor (beta chain) comes out of a study of T cell responses to AZD1222 COVID-19 vaccine. The table came from immunoSEQ multiplex PCR; TCRdb's copy has only in-frame clones and leaves some out. The profile shows 150,000 to 200,000 clones, 88% of them singletons. Findings and limits, study-wide: Clonal diversity was possibly underestimated, and white British individuals and females predominated among donors. Only a handful of individuals given AZD1222 were seropositive at baseline. The CD4 TCRs associated with vaccination extended across spike and predominated at 160-218 and 743-854. Scientists sampled the repertoires only once the peak T cell response had passed.

Turning to this clone: Its cognate antigen is unknown.

The CDR3 has 12 residues. V dropped 6 bases and J dropped 6 bases, with 11 bases sitting between them. CDR1 KGHSH and CDR2 LQKENI come from the germline V gene. The J gene is TRBJ1-1, the V gene TRBV18, with unresolved D. The receptor was isolated from an adult in good health. The material sequenced was peripheral blood, taken on day 0 of AZD1222 vaccination. The CDR3 coding sequence is TGTGCCAGCTCTCGGGATTCATCTGAAGCTTTCTTT. Translating gives CASSRDSSEAFF.